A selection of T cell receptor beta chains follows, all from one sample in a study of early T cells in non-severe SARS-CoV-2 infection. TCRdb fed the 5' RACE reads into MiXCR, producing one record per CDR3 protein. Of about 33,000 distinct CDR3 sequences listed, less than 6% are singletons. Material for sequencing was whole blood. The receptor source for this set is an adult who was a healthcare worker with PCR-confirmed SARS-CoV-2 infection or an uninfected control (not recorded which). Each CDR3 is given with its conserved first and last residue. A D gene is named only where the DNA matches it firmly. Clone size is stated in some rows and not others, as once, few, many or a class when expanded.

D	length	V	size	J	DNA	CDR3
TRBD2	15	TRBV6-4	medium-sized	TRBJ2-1	TGTGCCAGCAGTGAAGCGGGGGGCTCCTACAATGAGCAGTTCTTC	CASSEAGGSYNEQFF
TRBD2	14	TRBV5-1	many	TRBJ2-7	TGCGCCAGCAGCGTAGCGGGGGGGACCTACGAGCAGTACTTC	CASSVAGGTYEQYF
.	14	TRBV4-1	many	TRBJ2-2	TGCGCCAGCAGCCAAACAGGAGACACCGGGGAGCTGTTTTTT	CASSQTGDTGELFF
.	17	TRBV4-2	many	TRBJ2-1	TGTGCCAGCAGCCAAGACGAACGGGGGGCCCCATACAATGAGCAGTTCTTC	CASSQDERGAPYNEQFF
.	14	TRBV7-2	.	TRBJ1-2	TGTGCCAGCAGCTTGTTTTCAGGGAACTATGGCTACACCTTC	CASSLFSGNYGYTF
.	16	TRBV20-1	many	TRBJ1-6	TGCAGTGCTAGAGGCGACAGCGCCCCGTGGAATTCACCCCTCCACTTT	CSARGDSAPWNSPLHF
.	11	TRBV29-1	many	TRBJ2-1	TGCAGCGTTGACAGAGGAGGTGAGCAGTTCTTC	CSVDRGGEQFF
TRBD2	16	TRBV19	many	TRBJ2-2	TGTGCCAGTAGCCTAGGACTAGCGGCCAACACCGGGGAGCTGTTTTTT	CASSLGLAANTGELFF
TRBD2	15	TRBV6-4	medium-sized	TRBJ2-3	TGTGCCAGCAGTGAAAGCGGGGAGAGCACAGATACGCAGTATTTT	CASSESGESTDTQYF
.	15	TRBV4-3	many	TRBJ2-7	TGCGCCAGCAGCCCAGGGCCGGGCAAGGGCTACGAGCAGTACTTC	CASSPGPGKGYEQYF
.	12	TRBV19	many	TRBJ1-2	TGTGCCAGCCGAGATTTAGGGGGTCCCCCTGTGTTC	CASRDLGGPPVF
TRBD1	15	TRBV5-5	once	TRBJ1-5	TGTGCCAGCAGCACGACAGGGGGCGGAATTCAGCCCCAGCATTTT	CASSTTGGGIQPQHF
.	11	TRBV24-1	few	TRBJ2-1	TGTGCCACCAGTGTTCTTAATGAGCAGTTCTTC	CATSVLNEQFF
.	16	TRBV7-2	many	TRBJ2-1	TGTGCCAGCAGCCCCGCCCGGACGGTCCGGAGCAATGAGCAGTTCTTC	CASSPARTVRSNEQFF
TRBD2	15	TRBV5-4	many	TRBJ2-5	TGTGCCAGCAGCTCTAGGACTAGCGGGGGAGAGACCCAGTACTTC	CASSSRTSGGETQYF
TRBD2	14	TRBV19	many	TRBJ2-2	TGTGCCTCCACCTCTAGCGGGTACACCGGGGAGCTGTTTTTT	CASTSSGYTGELFF
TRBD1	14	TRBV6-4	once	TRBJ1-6	TGTGTCAGCAGAGGGACAGGGCTGAATTCACCCCTCCACTTT	CVSRGTGLNSPLHF
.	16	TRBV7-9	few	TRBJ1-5	TGTGCCAGCAGCTTAGATGCGGGGGGTAGCAATCAGCCCCAGCATTTT	CASSLDAGGSNQPQHF
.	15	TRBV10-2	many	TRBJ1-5	TGCGCCAGCAGTGAGGACCAGGGCCCCAATCAGCCCCAGCATTTT	CASSEDQGPNQPQHF
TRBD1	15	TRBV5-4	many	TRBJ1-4	TGTGCCAGCAGCCCGACGGGACAGGCAGATGAAAAACTGTTTTTT	CASSPTGQADEKLFF
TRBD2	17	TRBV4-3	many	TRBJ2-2	TGCGCCAGCAGCCAAGAACATCTAGCGGGGCGGACCGGGGAGCTGTTTTTT	CASSQEHLAGRTGELFF
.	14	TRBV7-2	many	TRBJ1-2	TGTGCCAGCAGCCCCCTCGGCGAGGTGTGGGGCTACACCTTC	CASSPLGEVWGYTF
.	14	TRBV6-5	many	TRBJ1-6	TGTGCCAGCAGCGGGGAAGGGGTTAGTGGGCCCCTCCACTTT	CASSGEGVSGPLHF
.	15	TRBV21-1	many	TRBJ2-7	TGTGCCAGCAGCTTCTGTTGGACAGACGGTAACGAGCAGTACTTC	CASSFCWTDGNEQYF
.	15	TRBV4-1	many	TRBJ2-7	TGCGCCAGCAGCCCTTTCTCCGGCGGGCTCTACGAGCAGTACTTC	CASSPFSGGLYEQYF
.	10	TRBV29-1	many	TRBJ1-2	TGCAGCACGCGGGGTGAAGGCTACACCTTC	CSTRGEGYTF
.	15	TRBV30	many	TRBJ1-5	TGTGCCTGGAGTGTTGGGGGCTCAGGCAATCAGCCCCAGCATTTT	CAWSVGGSGNQPQHF
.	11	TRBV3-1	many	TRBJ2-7	TGTGCCAGCAGCCAAGTCTACGAGCAGTACTTC	CASSQVYEQYF
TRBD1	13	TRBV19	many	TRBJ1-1	TGTGCCAGCCGAAGACAGGGTGGCACTGAAGCTTTCTTT	CASRRQGGTEAFF
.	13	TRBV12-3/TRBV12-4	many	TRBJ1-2	TGTGCCAGCAGTTTAGACCGTAACTATGGCTACACCTTC	CASSLDRNYGYTF
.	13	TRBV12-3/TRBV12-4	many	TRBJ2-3	TGTGCCAGCAGTAGGGACAGCACAGATACGCAGTATTTT	CASSRDSTDTQYF
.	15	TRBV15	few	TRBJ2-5	TGTGCCACCAGCAGAGGGGATGGGACTCAAGAGACCCAGTACTTC	CATSRGDGTQETQYF
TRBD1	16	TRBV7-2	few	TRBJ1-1	TGTGCCAGCAGCCGATACTACAGGGGGCGGGAGACTGAAGCTTTCTTT	CASSRYYRGRETEAFF
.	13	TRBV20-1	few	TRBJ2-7	TGCAGTGCTAGAGACCCAAGAACCTACGAGCAGTACTTC	CSARDPRTYEQYF
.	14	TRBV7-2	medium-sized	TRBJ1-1	TGTGCCAGCAGCTTACAGGAGGGCGACACTGAAGCTTTCTTT	CASSLQEGDTEAFF
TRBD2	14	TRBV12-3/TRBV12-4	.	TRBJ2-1	TGTGCCAGCAGAACTAGCGGGGGGGCCTATGAGCAGTTCTTC	CASRTSGGAYEQFF
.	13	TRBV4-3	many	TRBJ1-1	TGCGCCAGCAGCCCTGAGATGAACACTGAAGCTTTCTTT	CASSPEMNTEAFF
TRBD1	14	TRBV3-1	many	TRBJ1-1	TGTGCCAGCAGCCAAGTTGGGACAGACACTGAAGCTTTCTTT	CASSQVGTDTEAFF
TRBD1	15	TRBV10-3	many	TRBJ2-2	TGTGCCATCAGTGACAAGGGGGCGCCCACCGGGGAGCTGTTTTTT	CAISDKGAPTGELFF
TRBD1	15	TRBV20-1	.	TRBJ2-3	TGCAGTGTTACATACAGGGGCGCCCCCACAGATACGCAGTATTTT	CSVTYRGAPTDTQYF
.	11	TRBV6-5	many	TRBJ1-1	TGTGCCAGCAGTAGTTCCCGGACAGCTTTCTTT	CASSSSRTAFF
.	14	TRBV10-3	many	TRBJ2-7	TGTGCCATCAAAAGCCCACCTCCAGCCTACGAGCAGTACTTC	CAIKSPPPAYEQYF
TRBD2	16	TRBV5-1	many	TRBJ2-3	TGCGCCAGCAGCTACGGGACTAGCGGCAGCACAGATACGCAGTATTTT	CASSYGTSGSTDTQYF
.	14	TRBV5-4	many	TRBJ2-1	TGTGCCAGCAGCTTGAGTGGGAACCGTGGTGAGCAGTTCTTC	CASSLSGNRGEQFF
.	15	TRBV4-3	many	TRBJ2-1	TGCGCCAGCAGCCAAAACCCCGCCGCGTTCCAGGGGTCGGTCTTC	CASSQNPAAFQGSVF
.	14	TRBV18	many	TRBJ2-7	TGTGCCAGCTCACGCGGGGCAGGGACATACGAGCAGTACTTC	CASSRGAGTYEQYF
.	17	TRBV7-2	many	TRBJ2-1	TGTGCCAGCAGCTTGAGGTGGGGGAGAGCAACCTACAATGAGCAGTTCTTC	CASSLRWGRATYNEQFF
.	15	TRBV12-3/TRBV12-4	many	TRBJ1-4	TGTGCCAGCAGTTTATCAGGGTCGGGGTCTGAAAAACTGTTTTTT	CASSLSGSGSEKLFF
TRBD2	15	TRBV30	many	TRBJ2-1	TGTGCCTGGAGCCCCCCACTAGCGGGGAGGAATGAGCAGTTCTTC	CAWSPPLAGRNEQFF
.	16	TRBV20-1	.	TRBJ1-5	TGCAGTGCTAGTGATAGTGGACGGGGTAGCAATCAGCCCCAGCATTTT	CSASDSGRGSNQPQHF
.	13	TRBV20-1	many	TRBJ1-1	TGCAGAGTTTTGGGGGGGCAGGACACTGAAGCTTTCTTT	CRVLGGQDTEAFF
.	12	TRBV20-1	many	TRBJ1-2	TGCAGTGCTAACCGGGCCCTCTATGGCTACACCTTC	CSANRALYGYTF
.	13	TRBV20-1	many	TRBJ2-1	TGCAGTGCTAGTTACCAGGGTGACAATGAGCAGTTCTTC	CSASYQGDNEQFF
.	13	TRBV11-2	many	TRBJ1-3	TGTGCCAGCAGCGCGGGACAAGGAAACACCATATATTTT	CASSAGQGNTIYF
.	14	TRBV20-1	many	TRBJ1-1	TGCAGTGCTCGTGACACCCTAAGAAGCACTGAAGCTTTCTTT	CSARDTLRSTEAFF
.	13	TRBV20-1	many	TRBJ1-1	TGCAGTGCAAGGACCCCCTCGAACACTGAAGCTTTCTTT	CSARTPSNTEAFF
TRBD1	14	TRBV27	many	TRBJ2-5	TGTGCCAGCAGTCCGAGGGACAGGGAGGAGACCCAGTACTTC	CASSPRDREETQYF
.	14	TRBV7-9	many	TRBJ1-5	TGTGCCAGCAGCGGTAGGTTCAGCAATCAGCCCCAGCATTTT	CASSGRFSNQPQHF
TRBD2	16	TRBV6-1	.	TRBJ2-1	TGTGCCAGCAGTGAATCTGGGCTAGCGGGGGTTAATGAGCAGTTCTTC	CASSESGLAGVNEQFF